This T cell receptor beta chain appears in the sequencing data of a study of T cells in Graves' hyperthyroidism and ophthalmopathy. Researchers took RNA transcripts and amplified the TCR beta CDR3 regions from them. TCR CDR3 regions were first amplified by RT-PCR with HTBI primers. TCRdb reanalysed the multiplex PCR reads using MiXCR and keeps one entry per CDR3 protein. The sample gives hundreds of thousands of distinct CDR3 sequences, approximately 14% of which show up once; about 9.4% is in the top ten. Germline V gene sequence: CDR1 ENHRY, CDR2 SYGVKD. The junction had 8 bases not matched to a gene; V was cut back by 6 bases and J by 3 bases. This CDR3 has 14 residues.

The TCR was taken from a woman between 18 and 29 years old with Graves' hyperthyroidism. What was sequenced was blood. The J gene is TRBJ2-7, the V gene TRBV10-3; 7 positions agree with TRBD1. The CDR3 sequence: CAISDDRVRYEQYF. CDR3 DNA: TGTGCCATCAGCGATGACAGGGTCCGCTACGAGCAGTACTTC.